The TCR beta chain described here comes from a study of blood T cell repertoires in COVID-19. Turning to the study itself: Donors in the United States, Italy and Spain gave samples during acute or convalescent COVID-19. In each case, the material was cDNA or gDNA derived from T cells, B-cell-depleted T cells, or PBMCs.

Trimming took 11 bases from V and 4 from J, leaving 17 bases between them. CDR1 is LNHNV and CDR2 is YYDKDF in the germline V gene (reference sequence). The CDR3 runs to 14 residues. Assay used: immunoSEQ multiplex PCR; TCRdb lists only in-frame clones, some missing. Seen here are roughly 100,000 clones, approximately 82% observed once, and the top ten hold approximately 9.8%. This receptor was identified in a man between 60 and 75 years old with active or convalescent COVID-19. The sample was peripheral blood. V gene TRBV15 combines with J gene TRBJ1-4, with D possibly being TRBD1 (6 bases). The CDR3 loop reads CASRWGQGNEKLFF. The CDR3 bases are TGTGCCTCACGGTGGGGGCAGGGTAATGAAAAACTGTTTTTT.